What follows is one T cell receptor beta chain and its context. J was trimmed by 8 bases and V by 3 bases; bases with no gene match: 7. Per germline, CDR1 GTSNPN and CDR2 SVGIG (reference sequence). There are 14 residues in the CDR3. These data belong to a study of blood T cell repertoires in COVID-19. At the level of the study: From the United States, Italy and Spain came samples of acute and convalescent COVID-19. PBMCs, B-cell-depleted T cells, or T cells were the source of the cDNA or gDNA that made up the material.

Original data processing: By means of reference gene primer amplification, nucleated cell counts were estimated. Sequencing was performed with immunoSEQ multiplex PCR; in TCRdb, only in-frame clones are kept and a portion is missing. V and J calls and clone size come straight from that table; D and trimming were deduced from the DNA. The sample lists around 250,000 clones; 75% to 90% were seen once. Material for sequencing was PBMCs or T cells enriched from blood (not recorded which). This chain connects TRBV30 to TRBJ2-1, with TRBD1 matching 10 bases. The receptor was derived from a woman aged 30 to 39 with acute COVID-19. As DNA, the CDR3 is TGTGCCTGGAGACCGGGACAGGGGAGAGATGAGCAGTTCTTC. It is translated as CAWRPGQGRDEQFF.